The clone carrying this T cell receptor beta chain has a handful of counts. The data derive from a study of CD8+ T cells in alopecia areata. Treatment given: oral pan-JAK inhibitor, 5-10 mg twice daily. It was from alopecia areata patients that lesional scalp punch biopsies and peripheral blood were collected. The sorting of PBMCs gave CD4+ and CD8+ T cells. Germline CDR1 SGDLS, CDR2 YYNGEE. V lost 5 bases and J 6 bases, leaving 23 bases between the germline ends. The CDR3 consists of 16 residues. The sequencing template was cDNA reverse transcribed from extracted RNA. Repertoires were generated with immunoSEQ multiplex PCR, while TCRdb's copy carries only in-frame clones and drops some. The sample consists of around 210,000 clones, around three fifths of them appearing once.

Sample: CD4+ T cells sorted from blood, taken at week 4, from a patient treated with tofacitinib. This receptor was obtained from a human donor with alopecia areata. The rearrangement links TRBV9 to TRBJ1-2; D uncertain. CDR3 protein: CASREPFGQEEDGYTF. CDR3 DNA: TGTGCCAGCAGGGAACCCTTTGGGCAGGAAGAAGATGGCTACACCTTC.